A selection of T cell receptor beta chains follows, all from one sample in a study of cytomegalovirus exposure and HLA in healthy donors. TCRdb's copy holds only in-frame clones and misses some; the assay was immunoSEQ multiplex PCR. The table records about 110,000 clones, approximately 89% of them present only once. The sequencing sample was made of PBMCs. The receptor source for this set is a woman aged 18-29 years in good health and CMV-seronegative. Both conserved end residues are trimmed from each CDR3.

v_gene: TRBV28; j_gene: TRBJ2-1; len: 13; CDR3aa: ASRVNRGSYNEQF
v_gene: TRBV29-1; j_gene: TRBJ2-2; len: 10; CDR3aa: SVLLDSRELF
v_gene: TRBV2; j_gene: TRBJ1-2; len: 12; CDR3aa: ASTRSQALYGYT
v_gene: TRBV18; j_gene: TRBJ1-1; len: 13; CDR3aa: ASSLSGTEDFEAF
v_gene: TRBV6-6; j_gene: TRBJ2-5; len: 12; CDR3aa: ASSYATVQETQY
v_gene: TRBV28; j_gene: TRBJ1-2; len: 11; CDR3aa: ASSPQGTYGYT
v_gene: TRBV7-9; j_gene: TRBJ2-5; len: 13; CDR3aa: ASSFISGGRETQY
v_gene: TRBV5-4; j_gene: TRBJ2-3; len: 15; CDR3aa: ASSSGRGTASTDTQY
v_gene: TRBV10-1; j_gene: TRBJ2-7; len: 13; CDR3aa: ASRPPGGFNYEQY
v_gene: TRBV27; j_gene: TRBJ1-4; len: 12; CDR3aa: ASRGGGTNEKLF
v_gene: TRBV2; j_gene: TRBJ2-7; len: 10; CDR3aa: ASSPPGLQQY
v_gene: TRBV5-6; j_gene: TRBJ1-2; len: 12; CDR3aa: ASSIRDRAYGYT
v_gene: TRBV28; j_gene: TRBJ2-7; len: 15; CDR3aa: ASSLKVAGALSYEQY
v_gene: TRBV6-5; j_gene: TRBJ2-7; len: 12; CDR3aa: ASSYDPGRIGQY
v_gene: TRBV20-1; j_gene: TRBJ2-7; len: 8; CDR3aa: SARRPEQY
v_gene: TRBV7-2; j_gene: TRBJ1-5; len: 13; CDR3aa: ASSLGPGGNQPQH
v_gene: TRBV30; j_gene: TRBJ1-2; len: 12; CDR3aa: AWSAGGSGYGYT
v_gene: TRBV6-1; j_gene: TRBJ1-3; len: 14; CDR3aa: ASSEAPQLSGNTIY
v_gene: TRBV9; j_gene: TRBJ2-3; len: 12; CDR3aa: ASSARYRADTQY
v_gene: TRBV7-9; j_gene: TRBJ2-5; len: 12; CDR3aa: ASSPSGGGETQY
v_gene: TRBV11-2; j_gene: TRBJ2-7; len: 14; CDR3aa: ASSLGPSGGAWEQY
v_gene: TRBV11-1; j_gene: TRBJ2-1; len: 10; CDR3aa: ASSLSNNEQF
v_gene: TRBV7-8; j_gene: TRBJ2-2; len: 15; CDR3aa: ASSPKGDRDNTGELF
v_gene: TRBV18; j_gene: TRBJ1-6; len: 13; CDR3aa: ASSPTSLLNSPLH
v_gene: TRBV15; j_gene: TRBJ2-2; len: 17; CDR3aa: ATSRTGLRAGANTGELF
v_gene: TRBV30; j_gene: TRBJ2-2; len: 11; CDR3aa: AWSDWSAGELF
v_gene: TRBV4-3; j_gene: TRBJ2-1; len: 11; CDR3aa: ASSALEGGEQF
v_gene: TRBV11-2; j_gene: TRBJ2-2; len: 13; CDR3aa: ASSPLREGTGELF
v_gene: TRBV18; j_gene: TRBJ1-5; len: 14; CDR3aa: ASSQAGSYSNQPQH
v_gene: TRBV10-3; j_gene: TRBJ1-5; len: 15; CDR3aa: AMRTGGPTYSNQPQH
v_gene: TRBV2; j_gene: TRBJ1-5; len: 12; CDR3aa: ASRPAGANQPQH
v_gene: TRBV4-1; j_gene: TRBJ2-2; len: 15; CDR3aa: ASSPLLAGGRTGELF
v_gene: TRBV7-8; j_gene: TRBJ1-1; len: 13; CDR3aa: ASSRPGMMNTEAF
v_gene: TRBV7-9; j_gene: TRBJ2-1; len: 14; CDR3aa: ASSLLSAGPPDEQF
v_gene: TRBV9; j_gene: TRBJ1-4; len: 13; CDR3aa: ASSVGKDSYEKLF
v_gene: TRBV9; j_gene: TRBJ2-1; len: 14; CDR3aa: ASSAQREGGYNEQF
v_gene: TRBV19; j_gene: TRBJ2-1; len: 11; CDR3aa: ASTYRGYNEQF
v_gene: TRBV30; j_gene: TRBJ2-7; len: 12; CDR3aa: AWSGTGDSYEQY
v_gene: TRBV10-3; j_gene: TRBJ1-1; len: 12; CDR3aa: AISDPGENTEAF
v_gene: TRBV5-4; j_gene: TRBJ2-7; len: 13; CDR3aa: ASSLLVAAKYEQY
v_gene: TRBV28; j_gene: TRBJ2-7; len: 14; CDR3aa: ASSPLGQGEDYEQY
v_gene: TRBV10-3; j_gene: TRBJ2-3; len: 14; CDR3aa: AISGGATGPADTQY
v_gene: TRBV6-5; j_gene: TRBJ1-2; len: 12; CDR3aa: ASRADRGGYGYT
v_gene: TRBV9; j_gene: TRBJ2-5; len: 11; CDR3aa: ASSVGLEETQY
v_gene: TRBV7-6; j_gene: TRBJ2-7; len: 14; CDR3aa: ASSLGAEAPVYEQY
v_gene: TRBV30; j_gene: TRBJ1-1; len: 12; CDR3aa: AWSVGASGTEAF
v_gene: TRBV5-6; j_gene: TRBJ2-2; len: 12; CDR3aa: ASSLIGRGGELF
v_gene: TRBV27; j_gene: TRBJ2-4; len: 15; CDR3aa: ASSKPVDSIAKNIQY
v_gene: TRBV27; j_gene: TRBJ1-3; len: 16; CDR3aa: ASSSGGWDRAAGNTIY
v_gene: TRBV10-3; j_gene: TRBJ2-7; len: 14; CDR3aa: AISESALPPHYEQY